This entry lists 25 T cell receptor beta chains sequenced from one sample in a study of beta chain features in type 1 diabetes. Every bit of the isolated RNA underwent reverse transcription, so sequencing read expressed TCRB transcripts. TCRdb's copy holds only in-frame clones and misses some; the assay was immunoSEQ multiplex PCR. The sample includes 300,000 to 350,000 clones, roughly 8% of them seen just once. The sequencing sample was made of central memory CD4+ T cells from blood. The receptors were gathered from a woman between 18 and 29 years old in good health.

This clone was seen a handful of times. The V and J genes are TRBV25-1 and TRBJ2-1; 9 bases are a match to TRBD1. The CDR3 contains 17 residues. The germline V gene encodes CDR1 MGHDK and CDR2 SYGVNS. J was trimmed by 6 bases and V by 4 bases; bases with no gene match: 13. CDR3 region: CASSAARTGQGANEQFF. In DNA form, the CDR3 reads TGTGCCAGCAGTGCGGCCCGGACGGGACAGGGCGCCAATGAGCAGTTCTTC.

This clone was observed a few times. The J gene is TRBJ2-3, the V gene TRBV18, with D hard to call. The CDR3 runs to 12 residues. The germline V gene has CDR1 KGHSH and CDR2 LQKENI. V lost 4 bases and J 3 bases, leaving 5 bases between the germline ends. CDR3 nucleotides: TGTGCCAGCTCACGGGGTACAGATACGCAGTATTTT. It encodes CASSRGTDTQYF.

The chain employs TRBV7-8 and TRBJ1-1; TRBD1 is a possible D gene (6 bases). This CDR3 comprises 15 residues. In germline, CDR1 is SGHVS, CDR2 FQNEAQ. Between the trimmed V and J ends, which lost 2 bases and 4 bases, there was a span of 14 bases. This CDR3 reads CASSLRDTLGTEAFF. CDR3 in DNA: TGTGCCAGCAGCTTAAGGGACACGTTGGGCACTGAAGCTTTCTTT.

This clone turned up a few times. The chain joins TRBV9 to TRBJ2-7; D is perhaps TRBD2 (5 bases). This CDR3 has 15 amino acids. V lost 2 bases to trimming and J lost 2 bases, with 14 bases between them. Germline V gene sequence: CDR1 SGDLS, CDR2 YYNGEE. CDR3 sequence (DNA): TGTGCCAGCAGCGTGAAGAGGGCCCCAACCTACGAGCAGTACTTC. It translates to CASSVKRAPTYEQYF.

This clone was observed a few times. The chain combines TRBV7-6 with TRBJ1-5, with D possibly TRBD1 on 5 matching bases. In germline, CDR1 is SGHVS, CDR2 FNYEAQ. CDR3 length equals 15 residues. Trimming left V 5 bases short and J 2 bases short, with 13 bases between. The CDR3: CASSVDGGGNQPQHF. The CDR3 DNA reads TGTGCCAGCAGCGTAGACGGGGGAGGCAATCAGCCCCAGCATTTT. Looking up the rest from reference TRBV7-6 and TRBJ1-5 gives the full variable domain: GAGVSQSPRYKVTKRGQDVALRCDPISGHVSLYWYRQALGQGPEFLTYFNYEAQQDKSGLPNDRFSAERPEGSISTLTIQRTEQRDSAMYRCASSVDGGGNQPQHFGDGTRLSIL.

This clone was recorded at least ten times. The CDR3 region is CASSLVGRVDEKLFF. The CDR3 DNA reads TGTGCCAGCAGCTTAGTCGGCAGGGTAGATGAAAAACTGTTTTTT. V and J are TRBV7-9 and TRBJ1-4, with a tentative D call TRBD1 (5 bases). The germline gives CDR1 SEHNR, CDR2 FQNEAQ (reference sequence). The CDR3 extends over 15 amino acids. Trimming took 1 base from V and 6 from J, leaving 12 bases between them. The full variable domain, in which reference TRBV7-9 and TRBJ1-4 provide the parts outside the CDR3, is DTGVSQNPRHKITKRGQNVTFRCDPISEHNRLYWYRQTLGQGPEFLTYFQNEAQLEKSRLLSDRFSAERPKGSFSTLEIQRTEQGDSAMYLCASSLVGRVDEKLFFGSGTQLSVL.

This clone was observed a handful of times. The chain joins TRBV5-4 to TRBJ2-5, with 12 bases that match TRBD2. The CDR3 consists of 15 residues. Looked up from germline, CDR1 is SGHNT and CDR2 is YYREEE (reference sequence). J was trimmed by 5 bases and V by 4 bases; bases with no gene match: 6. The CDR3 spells CASSERTSGTETQYF. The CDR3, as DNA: TGTGCCAGCAGCGAACGGACTAGCGGGACGGAGACCCAGTACTTC.

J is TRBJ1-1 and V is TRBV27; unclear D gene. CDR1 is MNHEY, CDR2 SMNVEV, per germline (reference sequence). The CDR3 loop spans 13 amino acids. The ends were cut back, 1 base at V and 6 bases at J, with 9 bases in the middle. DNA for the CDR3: TGTGCCAGCAGTTTATTCCCGGACTCTGAAGCTTTCTTT. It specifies CASSLFPDSEAFF.

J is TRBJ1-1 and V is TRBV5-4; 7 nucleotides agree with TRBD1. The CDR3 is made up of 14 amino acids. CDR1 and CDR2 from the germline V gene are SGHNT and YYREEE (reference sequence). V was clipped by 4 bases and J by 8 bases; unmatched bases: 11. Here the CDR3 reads CASSLPGTEKEAFF. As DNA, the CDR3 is TGTGCCAGCAGCCTACCCGGGACAGAGAAAGAAGCTTTCTTT.

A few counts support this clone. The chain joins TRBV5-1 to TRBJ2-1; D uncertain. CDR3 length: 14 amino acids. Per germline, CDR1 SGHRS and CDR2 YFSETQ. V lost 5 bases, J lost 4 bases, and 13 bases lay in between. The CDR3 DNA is TGCGCCAGCAGTTTCGGGTCGCGGTACAATGAGCAGTTCTTC. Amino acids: CASSFGSRYNEQFF.

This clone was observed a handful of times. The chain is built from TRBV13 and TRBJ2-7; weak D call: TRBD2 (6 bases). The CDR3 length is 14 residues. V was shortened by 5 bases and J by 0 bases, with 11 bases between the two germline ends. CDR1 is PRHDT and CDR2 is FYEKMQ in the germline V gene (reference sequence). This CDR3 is CASSKGLPSYEQYF. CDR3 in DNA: TGTGCCAGCAGCAAAGGACTACCCTCCTACGAGCAGTACTTC.

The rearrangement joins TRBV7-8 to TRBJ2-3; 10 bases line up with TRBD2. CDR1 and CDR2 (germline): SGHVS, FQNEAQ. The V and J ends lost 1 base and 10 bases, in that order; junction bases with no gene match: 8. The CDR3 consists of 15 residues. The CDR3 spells CASSLGLAGDQAQYF. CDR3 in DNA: TGTGCCAGCAGCTTAGGGCTAGCGGGAGATCAGGCGCAGTATTTT.

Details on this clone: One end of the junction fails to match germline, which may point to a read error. The CDR3 DNA sequence: TGTGCTAGCAGCTTAGGGACTTTCAATGAGCAGTTCTTC. Translation gives CASSLGTFNEQFF. The rearrangement joins TRBV7-7 to TRBJ2-1; weak D call: TRBD2 (6 bases). The CDR3 spans 13 residues. Germline CDR1 SSHAT, CDR2 FNYEAQ (reference sequence).

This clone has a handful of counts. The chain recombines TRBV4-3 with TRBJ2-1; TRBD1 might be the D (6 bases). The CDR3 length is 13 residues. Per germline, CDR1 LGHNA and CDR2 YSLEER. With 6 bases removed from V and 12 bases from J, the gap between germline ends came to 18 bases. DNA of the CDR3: TGCGCCAGCAGTGGGGGCACCCCCATGCGGCAGTTCTTC. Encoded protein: CASSGGTPMRQFF.

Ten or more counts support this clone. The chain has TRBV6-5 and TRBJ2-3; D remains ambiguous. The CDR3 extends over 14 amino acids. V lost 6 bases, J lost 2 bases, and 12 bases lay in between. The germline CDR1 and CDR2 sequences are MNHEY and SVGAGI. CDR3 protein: CASRPGPVTDTQYF. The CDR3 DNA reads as TGTGCCAGCAGGCCAGGTCCTGTCACAGATACGCAGTATTTT.

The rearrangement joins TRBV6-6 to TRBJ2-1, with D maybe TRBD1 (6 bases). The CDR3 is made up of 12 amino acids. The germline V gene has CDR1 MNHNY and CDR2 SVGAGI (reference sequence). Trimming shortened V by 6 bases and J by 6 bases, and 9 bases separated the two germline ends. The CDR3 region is CASRPRGNEQFF. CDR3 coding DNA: TGTGCCAGCAGACCCAGGGGCAATGAGCAGTTCTTC.

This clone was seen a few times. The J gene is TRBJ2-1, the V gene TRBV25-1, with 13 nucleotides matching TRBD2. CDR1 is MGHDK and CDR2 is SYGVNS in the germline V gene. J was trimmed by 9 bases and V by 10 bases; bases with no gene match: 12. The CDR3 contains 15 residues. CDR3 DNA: TGTGCCATCGTAGGACTAGCGGGAGAATTTTGTGAGCAGTTCTTC. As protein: CAIVGLAGEFCEQFF.

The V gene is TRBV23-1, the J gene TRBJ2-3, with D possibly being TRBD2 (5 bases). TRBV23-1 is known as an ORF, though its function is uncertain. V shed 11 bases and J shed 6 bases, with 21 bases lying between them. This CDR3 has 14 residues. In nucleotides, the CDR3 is TGCGCCGCCCCCAGAAAAGGAGGCTCGGATACGCAGTATTTT. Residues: CAAPRKGGSDTQYF.

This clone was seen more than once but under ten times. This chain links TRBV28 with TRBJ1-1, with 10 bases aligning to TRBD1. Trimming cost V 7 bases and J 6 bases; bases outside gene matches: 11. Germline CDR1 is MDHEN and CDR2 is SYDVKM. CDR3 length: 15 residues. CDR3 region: CASIPRGQGRSEAFF. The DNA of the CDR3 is TGTGCCAGCATCCCTAGGGGACAGGGGCGCTCTGAAGCTTTCTTT.

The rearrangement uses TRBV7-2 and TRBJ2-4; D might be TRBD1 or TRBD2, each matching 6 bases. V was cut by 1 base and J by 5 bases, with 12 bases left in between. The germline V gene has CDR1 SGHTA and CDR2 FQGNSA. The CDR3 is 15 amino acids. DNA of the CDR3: TGTGCCAGCAGCTTAGTTCGGGGGCTGCAAAACATTCAGTACTTC. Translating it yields CASSLVRGLQNIQYF. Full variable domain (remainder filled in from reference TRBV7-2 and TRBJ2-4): GAGVSQSPSNKVTEKGKDVELRCDPISGHTALYWYRQSLGQGLEFLIYFQGNSAPDKSGLPSDRFSAERTGGSVSTLTIQRTQQEDSAVYLCASSLVRGLQNIQYFGAGTRLSVL.

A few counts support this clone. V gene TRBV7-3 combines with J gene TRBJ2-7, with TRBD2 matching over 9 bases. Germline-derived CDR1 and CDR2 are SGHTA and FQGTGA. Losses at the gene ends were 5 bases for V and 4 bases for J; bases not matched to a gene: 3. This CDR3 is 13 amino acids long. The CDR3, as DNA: TGTGCCAGCAGCCAGAGCGGGGGGTACGAGCAGTACTTC. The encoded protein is CASSQSGGYEQYF.

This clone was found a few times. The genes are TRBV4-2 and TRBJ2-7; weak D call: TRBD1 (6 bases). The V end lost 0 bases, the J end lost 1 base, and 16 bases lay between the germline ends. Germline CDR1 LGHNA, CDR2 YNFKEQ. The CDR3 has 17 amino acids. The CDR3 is CASSQDGRGLPSYEQYF. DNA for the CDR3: TGTGCCAGCAGCCAAGATGGCAGGGGTCTCCCTTCCTACGAGCAGTACTTC.

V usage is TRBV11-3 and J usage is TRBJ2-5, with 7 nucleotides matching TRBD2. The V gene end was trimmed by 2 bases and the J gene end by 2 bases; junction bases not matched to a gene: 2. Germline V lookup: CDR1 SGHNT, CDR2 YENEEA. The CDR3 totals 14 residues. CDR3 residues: CASSLTGGQETQYF. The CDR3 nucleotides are TGTGCCAGCAGCTTAACGGGAGGACAAGAGACCCAGTACTTC.

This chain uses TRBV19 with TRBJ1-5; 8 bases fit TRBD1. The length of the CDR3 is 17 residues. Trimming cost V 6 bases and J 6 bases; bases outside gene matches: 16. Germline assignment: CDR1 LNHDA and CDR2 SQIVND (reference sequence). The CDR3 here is CASRVASGTGIIQPQHF. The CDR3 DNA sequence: TGTGCCAGTAGAGTCGCATCCGGGACAGGAATAATTCAGCCCCAGCATTTT.

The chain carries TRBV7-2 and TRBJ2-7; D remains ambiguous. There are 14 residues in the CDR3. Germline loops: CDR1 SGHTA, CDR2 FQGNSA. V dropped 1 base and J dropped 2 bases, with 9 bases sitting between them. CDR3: CASSLGFPAYEQYF. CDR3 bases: TGTGCCAGCAGCTTAGGGTTCCCCGCCTACGAGCAGTACTTC.